These 25 T cell receptor beta chains originate from one sample sequenced in a study of T cell changes during pregnancy in multiple sclerosis. Profiled with immunoSEQ multiplex PCR; TCRdb holds only in-frame clones, not every one. The sample lists some 64,000 clones; about 91% were seen once. The specimen was peripheral blood, collected in the first trimester of pregnancy. The receptors derive from a female donor with multiple sclerosis, enrolled in a pregnancy study.

The CDR3 loop reads CASSLASGSGYTF. CDR3 coding DNA: TGTGCCAGCAGCTTAGCCTCAGGGTCTGGCTACACCTTC. This chain joins TRBV7-8 and TRBJ1-2, with D perhaps matching TRBD1 (5 bases). Trimming removed 0 bases from V and 7 bases from J, with 9 bases in between. The CDR3 covers 13 residues. Germline lookup yields CDR1 SGHVS and CDR2 FQNEAQ.

The chain joins TRBV5-1 to TRBJ1-5; TRBD1 agrees at 9 bases. The J segment lost 6 bases and the V segment lost 4 bases, leaving 5 bases of the junction unmatched. The CDR3 is made up of 14 amino acids. Germline CDR1 and CDR2: SGHRS and YFSETQ. CDR3 protein: CASSPTGGGQPQHF. In DNA form, the CDR3 reads TGCGCCAGCAGCCCGACAGGGGGTGGTCAGCCCCAGCATTTT.

In DNA form, the CDR3 reads TGTGCCAGCAGCCCCCCCCAGGGATGGGCCTACGAGCAGTACTTC. It translates to CASSPPQGWAYEQYF. The gene calls are TRBV28 and TRBJ2-7, with TRBD1 as a possible D gene (5 bases). The CDR3 extends over 15 amino acids. V was pared by 6 bases and J by 2 bases, with 17 bases between. Germline V gene data show CDR1 as MDHEN and CDR2 as SYDVKM.

The genes are TRBV5-1 and TRBJ2-7; TRBD1 aligns across 7 bases. CDR1 is SGHRS and CDR2 is YFSETQ in the germline V gene. The CDR3 loop spans 14 amino acids. V lost 3 bases to trimming and J lost 3 bases; unmatched junction nucleotides: 6. The CDR3 spells CASSSGTDLYEQYF. CDR3 DNA sequence: TGCGCCAGCAGCTCCGGGACAGACCTCTACGAGCAGTACTTC.

This chain links TRBV11-1 with TRBJ2-3, with a tentative D call TRBD2 (6 bases). The CDR3 is 17 amino acids. Germline CDR1 is SGHAT and CDR2 is FQDESV (reference sequence). Trimming pared 5 bases from V and 5 bases from J, leaving 23 bases between. DNA for the CDR3: TGTGCCAGCAGCAAGTCCGGGGACTCCATCTGGGGAGATACGCAGTATTTT. Translation gives CASSKSGDSIWGDTQYF.

This clone was detected only a few times. The chain employs TRBV27 and TRBJ2-7, with 7 positions matching TRBD2. The CDR3 is 13 residues long. V gave up 7 bases and J gave up 9 bases; unmatched junction bases: 12. From germline, CDR1 is MNHEY and CDR2 SMNVEV (reference sequence). The CDR3 region has the DNA TGTGCCAGCATCCCTGGCGGGGGATTAGTGCAGTACTTC. Translation: CASIPGGGLVQYF.

The chain uses TRBV18 and TRBJ1-1, with 7 nucleotides matching TRBD1. Trimming took 3 bases from V and 0 from J; bases not matched to a gene: 4. The germline V gene has CDR1 KGHSH and CDR2 LQKENI. The CDR3 extends over 15 amino acids. The CDR3 DNA reads TGTGCCAGCTCACCGGGACAGACTTTGAACACTGAAGCTTTCTTT. It translates to CASSPGQTLNTEAFF.

This sequence joins TRBV5-1 and TRBJ2-3; D remains unclear. The length of the CDR3 is 14 residues. Germline values: CDR1 SGHRS, CDR2 YFSETQ. V was cut by 0 bases and J by 1 base, with 6 bases left in between. DNA for the CDR3: TGCGCCAGCAGCTTGGGGCTCGGCACAGATACGCAGTATTTT. It yields the protein CASSLGLGTDTQYF.

The gene calls are TRBV7-2 and TRBJ1-1, with no clear D. Trimming took off 2 bases at V and 4 bases at J, with 11 bases between the two ends. Germline V gene lookup returns CDR1 SGHTA and CDR2 FQGNSA. The CDR3 extends over 14 amino acids. CDR3 loop: CASSLLPEVTEAFF. The CDR3 coding sequence is TGTGCCAGCAGCTTACTGCCCGAGGTCACTGAAGCTTTCTTT.

The chain combines TRBV7-6 with TRBJ2-3; the D is unclear. The germline V gene has CDR1 SGHVS and CDR2 FNYEAQ. The CDR3 length is 19 residues. The V end was cut by 0 bases, the J end by 0 bases, with 19 bases between. The CDR3 loop is CASSLAGSRPTLSTDTQYF. CDR3 nucleotide sequence: TGTGCCAGCAGCTTAGCAGGCTCCAGGCCGACCCTTAGCACAGATACGCAGTATTTT.

The rearrangement links TRBV11-1 to TRBJ2-7; D is possibly TRBD2 (6 bases). This CDR3 has 16 residues. V lost 3 bases to trimming and J lost 1 base, with 16 bases between them. Per germline, CDR1 SGHAT and CDR2 FQDESV (reference sequence). CDR3 loop: CASSFSSGSGSYEQYF. In DNA, the CDR3 is TGTGCCAGCAGCTTTTCCTCGGGTAGCGGTTCCTACGAGCAGTACTTC.

This sequence joins TRBV5-4 and TRBJ2-7; D uncertain. Trimming stripped 0 bases from V and 5 bases from J, with 9 bases between. Germline CDR1 SGHNT, CDR2 YYREEE (reference sequence). The CDR3 is made up of 13 amino acids. CDR3 DNA sequence: TGTGCCAGCAGCTTGGTCGGCGAGGACGAGCAGTACTTC. This codes for CASSLVGEDEQYF.

V gene TRBV19 combines with J gene TRBJ2-1, with 7 bases fitting TRBD2. J gave up 2 bases and V 7 bases, and 8 bases lay outside the gene matches. Germline loops: CDR1 LNHDA, CDR2 SQIVND (reference sequence). This CDR3 spans 15 amino acids. This CDR3 is CASTLGRGTYNEQFF. The CDR3, as DNA: TGTGCCAGTACCCTCGGGCGGGGGACCTACAATGAGCAGTTCTTC.

The gene calls are TRBV5-6 and TRBJ1-4; 8 nucleotides match TRBD1. Losses at the gene ends were 2 bases for V and 8 bases for J; bases not matched to a gene: 5. CDR3 length: 14 amino acids. CDR1 SGHDT and CDR2 YYEEEE come from the germline V gene. CDR3 nucleotide sequence: TGTGCCAGCAGCTTACAGGGGGAAGGCGAAAAACTGTTTTTT. Protein sequence: CASSLQGEGEKLFF.

This sequence joins TRBV7-9 and TRBJ1-2; TRBD1 is a possible D gene (5 bases). This CDR3 is 13 amino acids long. CDR1 is SEHNR and CDR2 is FQNEAQ in the germline V gene (reference sequence). Trimming stripped 7 bases from V and 7 bases from J, with 16 bases between. The CDR3 is CASTTRRRGGYTF. CDR3 bases: TGTGCCAGCACCACTCGCAGGAGGGGTGGCTACACCTTC.

The chain couples TRBV4-1 to TRBJ2-7; D perhaps matches TRBD2 (6 bases). The CDR3 totals 15 residues. The ends were cut back, 0 bases at V and 2 bases at J, with 11 bases in the middle. Germline assignment: CDR1 MGHRA and CDR2 YSYEKL. For the CDR3, the DNA is TGCGCCAGCAGCCAAGACGGGGGAGTCCCCTACGAGCAGTACTTC. This sequence encodes CASSQDGGVPYEQYF.

This chain links TRBV9 with TRBJ2-2, with 9 bases that match TRBD1. Germline V gives CDR1 SGDLS, CDR2 YYNGEE. V shed 3 bases and J 5 bases; nucleotides not matched to a gene: 5. The CDR3 loop spans 15 amino acids. The CDR3 DNA reads TGTGCCAGCAGCGCCGAGGACAGGGGAACCGGGGAGCTGTTTTTT. Protein: CASSAEDRGTGELFF.

The chain couples TRBV19 to TRBJ2-1; D not resolved. V was pared by 6 bases and J by 4 bases, with 19 bases between. The CDR3 is 16 residues long. In germline, CDR1 is LNHDA, CDR2 SQIVND (reference sequence). The CDR3 region is CASSRRDGTNYNEQFF. Written as DNA, the CDR3 is TGTGCCAGTAGCCGCCGAGATGGTACGAATTACAATGAGCAGTTCTTC.

The chain couples TRBV7-9 to TRBJ1-1; D is ambiguous. Trimming pared 5 bases from V and 1 base from J, leaving 17 bases between. In germline, CDR1 is SEHNR, CDR2 FQNEAQ (reference sequence). The CDR3 sequence is 16 residues long. DNA of the CDR3: TGTGCCAGCAGCCCTACCCTTCTCACAGAGAACACTGAAGCTTTCTTT. Translating gives CASSPTLLTENTEAFF.

This chain joins TRBV4-2 and TRBJ2-7; D unresolved. Trimming stripped 1 base from V and 4 bases from J, with 8 bases between. Germline loops: CDR1 LGHNA, CDR2 YNFKEQ. There are 13 residues in the CDR3. CDR3 bases: TGTGCCAGCAGCCAAGCGGTCGGGTACGAGCAGTACTTC. Translation: CASSQAVGYEQYF.

The chain uses TRBV27 and TRBJ2-5; possible D gene TRBD1, 5 bases. The V end lost 3 bases, the J end lost 5 bases, and 10 bases lay between the germline ends. CDR1 and CDR2 from the germline V gene are MNHEY and SMNVEV (reference sequence). CDR3 size: 13 residues. The DNA for the CDR3 is TGTGCCAGCAGTTTGTATTACAGGGAGACCCAGTACTTC. It yields the protein CASSLYYRETQYF.

A single count supports this clone. This sequence joins TRBV5-1 and TRBJ2-4; D may be TRBD2 (5 bases). The CDR3 contains 17 residues. Trimming removed 4 bases at V and 0 bases at J, with 17 bases between. CDR1 is SGHRS, CDR2 YFSETQ, per germline. The CDR3 sequence is CASSTLPRELAKNIQYF. The CDR3 DNA follows: TGCGCCAGCAGCACCCTTCCCCGGGAACTAGCCAAAAACATTCAGTACTTC.

This sequence joins TRBV7-2 and TRBJ2-7, with TRBD2 matching 11 bases. V shed 1 base, J shed 8 bases, and the junction held 4 bases outside the gene matches. Germline assignment: CDR1 SGHTA and CDR2 FQGNSA. The CDR3 is 14 residues long. CDR3 region: CASSLEATSGKQYF. The DNA for the CDR3 is TGTGCCAGCAGCTTAGAAGCGACTAGCGGGAAGCAGTACTTC.

This chain joins TRBV28 and TRBJ2-3; the match to TRBD2 covers 10 bases. The ends lost 9 bases at V and 4 bases at J; junction bases unmatched: 10. Germline V CDR1 and CDR2: MDHEN, SYDVKM. The CDR3 has 15 residues. The CDR3 DNA reads TGTGCCAGTACCCTTAGCGGGAGGAGGGCAGATACGCAGTATTTT. It yields the protein CASTLSGRRADTQYF.

The gene calls are TRBV5-5 and TRBJ1-4; D is possibly TRBD1 (5 bases). Germline lookup yields CDR1 SGHKS and CDR2 YYEKEE (reference sequence). The CDR3 is 14 amino acids. Trimming removed 4 bases from V and 7 bases from J, with 14 bases in between. In DNA, the CDR3 is TGTGCCAGCAGCCCCCGGGACTGGGGTGAAAAACTGTTTTTT. Residues: CASSPRDWGEKLFF.